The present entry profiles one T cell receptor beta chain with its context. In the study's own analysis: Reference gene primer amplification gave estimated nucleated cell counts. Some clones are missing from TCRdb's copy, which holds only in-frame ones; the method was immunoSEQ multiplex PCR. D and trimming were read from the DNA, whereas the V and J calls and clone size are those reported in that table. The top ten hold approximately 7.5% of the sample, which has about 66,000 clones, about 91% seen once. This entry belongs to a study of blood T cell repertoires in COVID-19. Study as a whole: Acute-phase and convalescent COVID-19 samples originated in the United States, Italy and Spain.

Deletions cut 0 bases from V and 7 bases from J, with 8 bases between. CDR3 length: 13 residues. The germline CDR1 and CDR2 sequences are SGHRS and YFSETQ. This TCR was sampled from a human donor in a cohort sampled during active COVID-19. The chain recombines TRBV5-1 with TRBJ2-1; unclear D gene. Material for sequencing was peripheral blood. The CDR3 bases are TGCGCCAGCAGCTTGGAATCTCGGAATGAGCAGTTCTTC. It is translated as CASSLESRNEQFF.